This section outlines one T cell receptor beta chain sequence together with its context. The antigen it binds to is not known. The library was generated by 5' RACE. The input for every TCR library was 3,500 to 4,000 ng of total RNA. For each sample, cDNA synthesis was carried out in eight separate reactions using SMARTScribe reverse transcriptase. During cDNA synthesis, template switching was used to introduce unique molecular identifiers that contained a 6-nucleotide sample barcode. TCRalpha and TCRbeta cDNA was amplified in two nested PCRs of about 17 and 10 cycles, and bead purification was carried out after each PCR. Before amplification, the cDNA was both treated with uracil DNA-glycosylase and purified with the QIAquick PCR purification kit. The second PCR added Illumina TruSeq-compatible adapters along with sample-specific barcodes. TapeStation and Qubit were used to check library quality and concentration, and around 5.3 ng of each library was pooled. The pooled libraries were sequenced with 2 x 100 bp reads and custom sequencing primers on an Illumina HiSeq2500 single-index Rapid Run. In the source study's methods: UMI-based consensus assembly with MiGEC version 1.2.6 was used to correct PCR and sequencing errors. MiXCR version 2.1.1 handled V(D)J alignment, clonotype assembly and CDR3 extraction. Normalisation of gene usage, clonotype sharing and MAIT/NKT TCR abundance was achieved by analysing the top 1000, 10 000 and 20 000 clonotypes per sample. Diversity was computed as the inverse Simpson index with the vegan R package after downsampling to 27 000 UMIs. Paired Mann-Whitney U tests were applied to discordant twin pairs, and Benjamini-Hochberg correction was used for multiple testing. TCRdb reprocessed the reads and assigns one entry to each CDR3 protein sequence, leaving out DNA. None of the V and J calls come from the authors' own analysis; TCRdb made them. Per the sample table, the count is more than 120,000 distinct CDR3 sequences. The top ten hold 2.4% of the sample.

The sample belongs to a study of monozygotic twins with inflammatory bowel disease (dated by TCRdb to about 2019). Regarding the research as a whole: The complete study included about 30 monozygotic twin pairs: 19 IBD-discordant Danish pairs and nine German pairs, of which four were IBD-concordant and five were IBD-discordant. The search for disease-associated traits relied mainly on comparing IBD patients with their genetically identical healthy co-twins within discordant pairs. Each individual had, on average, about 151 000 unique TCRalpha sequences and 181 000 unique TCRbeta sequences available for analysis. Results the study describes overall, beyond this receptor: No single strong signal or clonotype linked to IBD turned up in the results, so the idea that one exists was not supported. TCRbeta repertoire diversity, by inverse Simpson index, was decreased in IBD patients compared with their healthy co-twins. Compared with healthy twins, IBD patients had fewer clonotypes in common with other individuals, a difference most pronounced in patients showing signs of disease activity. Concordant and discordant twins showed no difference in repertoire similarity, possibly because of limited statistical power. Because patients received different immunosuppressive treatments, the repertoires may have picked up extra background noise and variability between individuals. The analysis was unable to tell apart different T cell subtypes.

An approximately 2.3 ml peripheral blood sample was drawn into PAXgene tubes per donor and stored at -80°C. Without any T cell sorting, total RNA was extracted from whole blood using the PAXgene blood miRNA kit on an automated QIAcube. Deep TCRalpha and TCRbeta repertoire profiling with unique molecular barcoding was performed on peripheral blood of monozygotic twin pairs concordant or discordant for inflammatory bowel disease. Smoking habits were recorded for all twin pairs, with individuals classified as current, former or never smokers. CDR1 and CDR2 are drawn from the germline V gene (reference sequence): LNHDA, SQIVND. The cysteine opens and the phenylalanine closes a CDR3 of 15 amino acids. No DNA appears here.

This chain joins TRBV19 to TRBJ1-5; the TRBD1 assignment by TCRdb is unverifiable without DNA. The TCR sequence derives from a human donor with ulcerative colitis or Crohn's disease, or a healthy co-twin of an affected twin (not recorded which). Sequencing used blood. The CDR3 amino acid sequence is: CASSGTGPSNQPQHF.